This T cell receptor beta chain was sequenced in a study of PD-1 blockade in classical Hodgkin lymphoma. General study findings and limits: Relapsed/refractory patients reportedly had lower baseline diversity than newly diagnosed patients. Sources of repertoire differences remain undefined, possibly disease activity or prior therapy.

Time point specified: newly diagnosed, previously untreated cHL patient sample. Untreated, newly diagnosed classical Hodgkin lymphoma PBMCs were comparators. Only in-frame clones appear in the TCRdb table, and some are missing; sequencing was by immunoSEQ multiplex PCR. The sample contains over 60,000 clones, roughly 92% of which appear only once. Concerning this clone itself: Its matching antigen is unknown.

Between the trimmed V and J ends, which lost 7 bases and 1 base, there was a span of 16 bases. The CDR3 length is 14 residues. The V gene's germline CDR1 is SQVTM and CDR2 ANQGSEA. V gene TRBV29-1 combines with J gene TRBJ2-5; a weak D match, TRBD1 (5 bases). The sequencing sample was made of peripheral blood mononuclear cells (PBMCs). This sequence originates from a human donor with classical Hodgkin lymphoma. The CDR3 nucleotides read TGCAGCGCTAAAGCTTCAGGGTTCCAAGAGACCCAGTACTTC. Amino acid sequence: CSAKASGFQETQYF.